This T cell receptor beta chain was sequenced in a study of blood T cell repertoires in COVID-19. Data came from immunoSEQ multiplex PCR; TCRdb stores just in-frame clones and leaves some out. This sample has over 50,000 clones, with 76% found just once. Per germline, CDR1 MNHEY and CDR2 SMNVEV (reference sequence). CDR3 length: 14 amino acids. V gave up 2 bases and J gave up 1 base, with 8 bases separating them. Input material: peripheral blood. This clonotype was sampled from a woman between 45 and 65 years old with active or convalescent COVID-19. The rearrangement joins TRBV27 to TRBJ1-2, with D unresolved. The CDR3 is CASSLLGGNYGYTF. Here the CDR3 DNA reads TGTGCCAGCAGTTTACTGGGAGGTAACTATGGCTACACCTTC.